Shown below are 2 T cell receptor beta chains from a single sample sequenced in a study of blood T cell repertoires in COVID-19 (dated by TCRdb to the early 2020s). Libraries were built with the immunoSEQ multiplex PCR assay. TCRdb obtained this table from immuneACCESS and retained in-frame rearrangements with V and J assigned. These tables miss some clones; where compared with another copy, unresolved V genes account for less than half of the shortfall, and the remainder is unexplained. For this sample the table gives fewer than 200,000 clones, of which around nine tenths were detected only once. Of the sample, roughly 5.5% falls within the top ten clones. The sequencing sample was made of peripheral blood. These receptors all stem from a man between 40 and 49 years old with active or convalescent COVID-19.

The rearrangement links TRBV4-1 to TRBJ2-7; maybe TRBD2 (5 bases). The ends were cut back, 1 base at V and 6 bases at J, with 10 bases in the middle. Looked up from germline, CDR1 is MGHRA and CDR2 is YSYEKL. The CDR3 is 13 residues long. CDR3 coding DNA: TGCGCCAGCAGCCAAGTGGCGGGTCTCGAGCAGTACTTC. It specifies CASSQVAGLEQYF.

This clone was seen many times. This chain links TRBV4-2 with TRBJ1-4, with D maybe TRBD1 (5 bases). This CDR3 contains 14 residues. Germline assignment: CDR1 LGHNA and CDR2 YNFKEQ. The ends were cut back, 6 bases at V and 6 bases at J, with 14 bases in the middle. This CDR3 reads CASRGLAGDEKLFF. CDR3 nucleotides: TGTGCCAGCAGGGGACTAGCGGGGGATGAAAAACTGTTTTTT.